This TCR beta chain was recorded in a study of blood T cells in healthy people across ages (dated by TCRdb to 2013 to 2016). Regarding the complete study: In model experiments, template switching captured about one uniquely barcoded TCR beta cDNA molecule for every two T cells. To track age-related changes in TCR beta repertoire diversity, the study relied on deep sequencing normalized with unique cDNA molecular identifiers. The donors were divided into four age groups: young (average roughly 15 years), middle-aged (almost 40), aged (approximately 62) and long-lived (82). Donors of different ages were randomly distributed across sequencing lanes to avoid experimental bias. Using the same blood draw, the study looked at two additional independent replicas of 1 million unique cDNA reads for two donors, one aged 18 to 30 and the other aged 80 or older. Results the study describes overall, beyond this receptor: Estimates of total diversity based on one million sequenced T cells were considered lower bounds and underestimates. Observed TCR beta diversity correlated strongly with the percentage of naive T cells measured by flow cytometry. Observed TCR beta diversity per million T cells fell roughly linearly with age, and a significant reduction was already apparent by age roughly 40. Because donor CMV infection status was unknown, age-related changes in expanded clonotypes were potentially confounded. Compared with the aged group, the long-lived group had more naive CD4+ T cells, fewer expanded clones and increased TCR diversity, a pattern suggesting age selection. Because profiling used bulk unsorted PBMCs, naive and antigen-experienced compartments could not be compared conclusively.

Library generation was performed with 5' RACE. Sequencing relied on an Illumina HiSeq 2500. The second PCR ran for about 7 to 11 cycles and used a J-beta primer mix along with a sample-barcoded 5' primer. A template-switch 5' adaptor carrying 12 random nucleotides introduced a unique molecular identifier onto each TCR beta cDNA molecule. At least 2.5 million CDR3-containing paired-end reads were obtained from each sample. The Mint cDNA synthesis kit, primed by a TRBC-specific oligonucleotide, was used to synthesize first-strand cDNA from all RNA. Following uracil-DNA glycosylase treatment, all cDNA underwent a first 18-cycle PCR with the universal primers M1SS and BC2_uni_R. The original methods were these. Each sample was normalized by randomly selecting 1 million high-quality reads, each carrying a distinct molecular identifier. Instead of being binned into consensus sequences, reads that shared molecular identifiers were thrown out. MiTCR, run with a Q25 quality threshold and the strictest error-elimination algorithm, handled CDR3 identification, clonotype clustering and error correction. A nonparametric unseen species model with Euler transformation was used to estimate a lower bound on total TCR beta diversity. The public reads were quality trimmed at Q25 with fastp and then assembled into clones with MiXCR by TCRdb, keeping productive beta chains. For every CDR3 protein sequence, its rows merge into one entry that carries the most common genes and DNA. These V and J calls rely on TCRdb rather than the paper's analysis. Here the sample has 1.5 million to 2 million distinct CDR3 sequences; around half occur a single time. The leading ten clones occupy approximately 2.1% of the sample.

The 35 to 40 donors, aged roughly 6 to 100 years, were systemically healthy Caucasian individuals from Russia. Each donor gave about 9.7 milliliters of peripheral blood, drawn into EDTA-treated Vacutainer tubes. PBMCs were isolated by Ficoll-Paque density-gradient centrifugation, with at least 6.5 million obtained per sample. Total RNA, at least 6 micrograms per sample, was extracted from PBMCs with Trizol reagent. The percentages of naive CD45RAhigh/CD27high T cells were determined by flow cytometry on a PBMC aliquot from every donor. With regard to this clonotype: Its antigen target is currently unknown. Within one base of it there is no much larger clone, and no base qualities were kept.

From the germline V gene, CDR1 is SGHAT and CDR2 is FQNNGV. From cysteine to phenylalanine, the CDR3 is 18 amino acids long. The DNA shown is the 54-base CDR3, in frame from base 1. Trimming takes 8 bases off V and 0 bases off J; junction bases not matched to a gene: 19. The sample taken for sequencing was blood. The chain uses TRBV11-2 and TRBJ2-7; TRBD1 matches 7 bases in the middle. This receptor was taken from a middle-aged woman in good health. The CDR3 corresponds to CASLSLNGAGGGSYEQYF. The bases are TGTGCCAGCCTATCTTTGAACGGGGCAGGGGGTGGCTCCTACGAGCAGTACTTC.